The sequence of this T cell receptor beta chain was determined in a study of blood T cell repertoires in COVID-19 (TCRdb year 2020). Looking at the study overall: Collaborator samples came from the United States, Italy and Spain and covered acute and convalescent phases of COVID-19. The material from the prospective study consisted of cDNA or gDNA derived from T cells, B-cell-depleted T cells, or PBMCs. Deeply sampled blood TCRbeta repertoires from subjects exposed to, actively infected with, or recovered from COVID-19 were included in the dataset. A freely available public database, intended as a resource for researchers studying the immune response to SARS-CoV-2, is where the repertoires were released. Samples came from the ongoing ImmuneRACE study (first 160 participants) plus 1,254 subjects from 6 global collaborators. Nearly every sample came with metadata listing a de-identified subject ID, COVID-19 status, age in years and sex. HLA class I and class II types, where available, came from metadata supplied by the sample provider rather than from assay-based typing.

What the authors observed across the whole study: The amount of clinical and demographic metadata varied by source and participant and was provided uncurated.

Collaborating institutions collected whole blood in K2EDTA tubes following their own protocols. For TCRbeta analysis, collaborator samples were shipped as frozen whole blood, as isolated PBMCs, or as DNA extracted from either sample type. The junction shows trimming of 3 bases on V and 2 bases on J, and the gene matches do not reach 13 bases of it. CDR1 and CDR2 were assigned from the germline V gene (reference sequence) as SEHNR and FQNEAQ. From the cysteine through the phenylalanine, the CDR3 covers 18 amino acids. Left in the record is the CDR3 DNA by itself, 54 bases read in frame from the first base. This clone has only one observation. Its antigen target is currently unknown. The sample holds no much larger clone one base away, and base qualities are not on file. TCRbeta CDR3 regions were amplified from genomic DNA using the immunoSEQ Assay, a bias-controlled multiplex PCR. The authors' pipeline ran thus. Within the assay, amplification of reference gene primers was used to estimate how many nucleated cells each sample contained. Sequence reads were collapsed and filtered to measure the absolute abundance of every unique TCRbeta CDR3 rearrangement. Productive Simpson clonality was computed per sample as the square root of Simpson's diversity index over productive rearrangements. TCRdb retrieved this table from immuneACCESS and kept in-frame rearrangements only. Not all clones are present; in checked studies, unresolved V genes account for under half, and no reason is known for the remainder. V and J calls plus clone size are reproduced from that table; the DNA served to infer D and trimming. Counted in this sample were roughly 80,000 clones; roughly 86% of them appeared once. The biggest ten clones account for roughly 2% of the sample.

The V and J segments used are TRBV7-9 and TRBJ2-1; TRBD2 agrees with 7 junctional bases. This TCR was sampled from a woman aged 55-69 years with acute or convalescent COVID-19. Sequencing input: peripheral blood. In nucleotides, the sequence is TGTGCCAGCAGCTTCCTTAGATCTGAGGGAGGGCCCTACAATGAGCAGTTCTTC. Its amino acids are CASSFLRSEGGPYNEQFF.